The present T cell receptor beta chain was sequenced within a study of post-analysis software for immune sequencing data. In the study overall: Relapsing-remitting, secondary progressive and progressive-relapsing forms made up the multiple sclerosis disease courses.

Details on this clonotype: Its antigen is unidentified.

Prepared TCR beta cDNA libraries contained unique molecular identifiers. Yield was roughly 500,000 cDNA molecules from roughly 0.93 to 9.6 million T cells. TCRdb processed the PCR reads anew with MiXCR; each CDR3 protein has one entry. The repertoire holds 350,000 to 500,000 distinct CDR3 sequences, with 30% to 45% as singletons. Study-wide points: A handful of TRBV segments were significantly more frequent in patients than in controls. TRBV5-6, TRBV5-1 and TRBV20-1 were among these segments. The study found significantly lower normalized Chao1 diversity in multiple sclerosis patients than in controls.

CDR3 length: 15 residues. Germline assignment: CDR1 LNHNV and CDR2 YYDKDF (reference sequence). Trimming removed 0 bases from V and 3 bases from J; junction bases left unmatched: 2. This chain joins TRBV15 and TRBJ2-5, with 9 bases that match TRBD2. The sequenced sample was blood. This TCR was sampled from a girl aged 2 to 10 with multiple sclerosis. The chain's CDR3 is CATSRDRGGEETQYF. For the CDR3, the DNA is TGTGCCACCAGCAGAGATCGCGGGGGGGAAGAGACCCAGTACTTC.